Below, one T cell receptor (beta chain) is given with its context. This CDR3 has 13 residues. Trimming stripped 1 base from V and 10 bases from J, with 11 bases between. Germline loops: CDR1 SGHAT, CDR2 FQDESV (reference sequence). The data derive from a study of blood T cell repertoires in COVID-19. The overall study: Acute-phase and convalescent COVID-19 samples originated in the United States, Italy and Spain. In each case, the material was cDNA or gDNA derived from T cells, B-cell-depleted T cells, or PBMCs.

In the study's own analysis: Using reference gene primer amplification, nucleated cell counts were estimated. Generated by immunoSEQ multiplex PCR, the TCRdb table keeps only in-frame clones and is missing some. From that table come the V and J calls and clone size; the DNA was used to work out D and trimming. The sample includes over 25,000 clones, 84% of them seen just once. The sequenced sample consisted of peripheral blood. The receptor was derived from a man aged 70-80 years with active COVID-19. This chain connects TRBV11-1 to TRBJ2-1; D ambiguous. The CDR3 coding sequence is TGTGCCAGCAGCTTAGGACTGCTAATGGAGCAGTTCTTC. Translated: CASSLGLLMEQFF. The full variable domain, completed using reference TRBV11-1 and TRBJ2-1, is EAEVAQSPRYKITEKSQAVAFWCDPISGHATLYWYRQILGQGPELLVQFQDESVVDDSQLPKDRFSAERLKGVDSTLKIQPAELGDSAMYLCASSLGLLMEQFFGPGTRLTVL.